These 17 T cell receptor beta chains originate from one sample sequenced in a study of T cells in Graves' hyperthyroidism and ophthalmopathy. Amplification of TCR beta CDR3 regions was performed using RNA transcripts as template. The HTBI primer set drove a first-round RT-PCR of the TCR CDR3. TCRdb reprocessed the multiplex PCR reads via MiXCR and lists one record per CDR3 protein. The table lists about 340,000 distinct CDR3 sequences, 21% of them singletons, with around half in the top ten. The sequencing sample was made of blood. Receptors originate from a woman aged 45-65 years with Graves' hyperthyroidism.

This chain joins TRBV7-9 and TRBJ2-1; D is ambiguous. There are 13 residues in the CDR3. The V gene lost 4 bases and the J gene lost 6 bases, with 10 bases spanning the gap. The V gene's germline CDR1 is SEHNR and CDR2 FQNEAQ (reference sequence). CDR3 in DNA: TGTGCCAGCAGCTATCGGACCTTCAATGAGCAGTTCTTC. This codes for CASSYRTFNEQFF.

V and J are TRBV19 and TRBJ2-1; 8 nucleotides align to TRBD2. Germline V gene data show CDR1 as LNHDA and CDR2 as SQIVND (reference sequence). The ends lost 7 bases at V and 3 bases at J; junction bases unmatched: 8. The CDR3 runs to 15 residues. The CDR3 DNA is TGTGCCAGTATAGAGGCGGGAGGTCGCTACAATGAGCAGTTCTTC. This gives the protein CASIEAGGRYNEQFF.

At least ten counts were recorded for this clonotype. V gene TRBV11-2 combines with J gene TRBJ2-3; the D call may be TRBD1 or TRBD2 (5 bases each). The V and J ends lost 3 bases and 1 base respectively, with 8 bases between them. This CDR3 has 14 residues. Per the germline V gene, CDR1 is SGHAT and CDR2 is FQNNGV. The CDR3 reads CASSFRDGTDTQYF. CDR3 bases: TGTGCCAGCAGCTTCCGGGACGGCACAGATACGCAGTATTTT. The full variable domain, with the rest looked up from reference TRBV11-2 and TRBJ2-3, is EAGVAQSPRYKIIEKRQSVAFWCNPISGHATLYWYQQILGQGPKLLIQFQNNGVVDDSQLPKDRFSAERLKGVDSTLKIQPAKLEDSAVYLCASSFRDGTDTQYFGPGTRLTVL.

The rearrangement uses TRBV3-1 and TRBJ1-2; unclear D gene. Trimming pared 3 bases from V and 4 bases from J, leaving 12 bases between. The CDR3 spans 14 residues. Germline CDR1 is LGHDT and CDR2 is YNNKEL (reference sequence). The CDR3 region is CASSQEHRSYGYTF. Written as DNA, the CDR3 is TGTGCCAGCAGCCAGGAACATAGAAGCTATGGCTACACCTTC.

This clonotype was recorded at least ten times. This sequence joins TRBV2 and TRBJ1-2, with D possibly TRBD1 on 5 matching bases. Germline V CDR1 and CDR2: SNHLY, FYNNEI. V was cut by 8 bases and J by 5 bases, with 15 bases left in between. This CDR3 has 13 residues. The CDR3 protein is CASLGVADYGYTF. As DNA, the CDR3 is TGTGCCAGCCTAGGGGTGGCTGATTATGGCTACACCTTC.

The chain joins TRBV27 to TRBJ1-2, with D perhaps TRBD1 (5 bases). CDR1 and CDR2 from the germline V gene are MNHEY and SMNVEV (reference sequence). CDR3 length: 17 residues. V lost 5 bases, J lost 4 bases, and 23 bases lay in between. CDR3 coding DNA: TGTGCCAGCAGTCCGACGCGGGGTGATGCGGGGGGCTATGGCTACACCTTC. It is translated as CASSPTRGDAGGYGYTF.

The table lists this clonotype with a few counts. The chain employs TRBV6-9 and TRBJ2-1; D is ambiguous. Trimming cost V 2 bases and J 0 bases, with 5 bases left between them. Germline V gives CDR1 MNHGY, CDR2 SVAAGI. This CDR3 spans 14 amino acids. For the CDR3, the DNA is TGTGCCAGCAGTTATACAACCTCCTACAATGAGCAGTTCTTC. This sequence encodes CASSYTTSYNEQFF.

This clonotype occurred many times. The chain couples TRBV7-9 to TRBJ2-7; TRBD1 is a possible D gene (6 bases). V was pared by 4 bases and J by 0 bases, with 13 bases between. Germline V gene sequence: CDR1 SEHNR, CDR2 FQNEAQ (reference sequence). CDR3 size: 15 residues. The CDR3 bases are TGTGCCAGCAGCTCACAGGGCCAGAGCTCCTACGAGCAGTACTTC. It encodes CASSSQGQSSYEQYF.

The genes are TRBV4-1 and TRBJ2-7; 9 bases map to TRBD2. From germline, CDR1 is MGHRA and CDR2 YSYEKL. This CDR3 spans 16 amino acids. The trim removed 0 bases at V and 2 bases at J, leaving 5 bases unmatched. The DNA for the CDR3 is TGCGCCAGCAGCCAAGAAGTCGCGGGGGGGACCTACGAGCAGTACTTC. Residues: CASSQEVAGGTYEQYF.

This clonotype has only a few counts. This chain links TRBV5-1 with TRBJ2-1, with a possible D match to TRBD1 (5 bases). This CDR3 comprises 14 residues. V was trimmed by 0 bases and J by 5 bases, leaving 9 bases between them. Germline CDR1 reads SGHRS; CDR2 reads YFSETQ. CDR3 region: CASSLGQTHNEQFF. CDR3 nucleotide sequence: TGCGCCAGCAGCTTGGGACAGACTCACAATGAGCAGTTCTTC.

This chain joins TRBV12-3 or TRBV12-4 and TRBJ2-1; D is possibly TRBD2 (6 bases). This CDR3 contains 14 residues. V lost 0 bases, J lost 6 bases, and 9 bases lay in between. Written as DNA, the CDR3 is TGTGCCAGCAGTTTAGCGGGACTGTCCAATGAGCAGTTCTTC. It yields the protein CASSLAGLSNEQFF.

V usage is TRBV30 and J usage is TRBJ2-3; 7 bases map to TRBD1. CDR1 is GTSNPN and CDR2 is SVGIG in the germline V gene (reference sequence). V was clipped by 0 bases and J by 10 bases; unmatched bases: 4. The CDR3 extends over 12 amino acids. CDR3 sequence reads: CAWSVLGGAQYF. The CDR3 DNA follows: TGTGCCTGGAGTGTACTAGGGGGCGCGCAGTATTTT. The full variable domain, with the rest looked up from reference TRBV30 and TRBJ2-3, is SQTIHQWPATLVQPVGSPLSLECTVEGTSNPNLYWYRQAAGRGLQLLFYSVGIGQISSEVPQNLSASRPQDRQFILSSKKLLLSDSGFYLCAWSVLGGAQYFGPGTRLTVL.

V is TRBV6-1 and J is TRBJ1-2, with TRBD1 as a possible D gene (5 bases). This CDR3 is built from 15 residues. V dropped 1 base and J dropped 4 bases, with 13 bases sitting between them. Germline values: CDR1 MNHNS, CDR2 SASEGT. CDR3 in amino acids: CASSEGGQGRYGYTF. In DNA form, the CDR3 reads TGTGCCAGCAGTGAAGGTGGACAAGGCCGCTATGGCTACACCTTC.

V usage is TRBV6-1 and J usage is TRBJ1-5; TRBD1 matches 7 bases. This CDR3 contains 13 residues. Trimming cost V 8 bases and J 5 bases; bases outside gene matches: 6. CDR1 MNHNS and CDR2 SASEGT come from the germline V gene. CDR3 nucleotide sequence: TGTGCCAGCCAGGGACAGAGGTATCAGCCCCAGCATTTT. The encoded protein is CASQGQRYQPQHF.

The chain links TRBV20-1 to TRBJ2-7, with TRBD2 matching over 8 bases. Trimming took 2 bases from V and 3 from J; bases not matched to a gene: 3. This CDR3 is built from 13 residues. CDR1 and CDR2 from the germline V gene are DFQATT and SNEGSKA (reference sequence). CDR3 sequence reads: CSARSLAGYEQYF. CDR3 coding DNA: TGCAGTGCTAGATCTCTAGCGGGCTACGAGCAGTACTTC.

On this clonotype: This sequence may be a read error, since a much larger clone differs from it by one base. This chain joins TRBV12-3 or TRBV12-4 and TRBJ2-5; 9 bases align to TRBD2. The CDR3 runs 12 residues. V shed 7 bases and J 9 bases; nucleotides not matched to a gene: 6. The CDR3 coding sequence is TGTGCCAGCACCCAGCGGGAGGAGGCCCAGTACTTC. Protein sequence: CASTQREEAQYF.

This clonotype was counted ten times or more. The chain recombines TRBV29-1 with TRBJ1-2, with TRBD1 matching over 9 bases. Looked up from germline, CDR1 is SQVTM and CDR2 is ANQGSEA. The J segment lost 4 bases and the V segment lost 6 bases, leaving 9 bases of the junction unmatched. The CDR3 sequence is 14 residues long. The CDR3 bases are TGCAGCGTGGTAGGGGACAGGGAAAGCTATGGCTACACCTTC. Protein product: CSVVGDRESYGYTF.